The next 10 T cell receptor beta chains were all read from a single sample in a study of blood T cells in healthy people across ages. Primed by a sample-barcoded 5' primer and a J-beta primer mix, a second PCR proceeded for 7 to 11 cycles. A single record per CDR3 protein comes from TCRdb applying MiXCR to the 5' RACE reads. The sample records around 800,000 distinct CDR3 sequences, around 62% being singletons. The source material was blood. The receptors come from a man aged 30 to 45 in good health.

In nucleotides, the CDR3 is TGTGCCAGCAGCGATTTGAGCGGGGGGGCGGTCTTTATTGGAACAGATACGCAGTATTTT. Translating gives CASSDLSGGAVFIGTDTQYF. The genes are TRBV9 and TRBJ2-3; 10 nucleotides match TRBD2. The germline V gene encodes CDR1 SGDLS and CDR2 YYNGEE. V lost 3 bases to trimming and J lost 3 bases; unmatched junction nucleotides: 19. This CDR3 has 20 residues.

The gene calls are TRBV6-6 and TRBJ2-3, with D uncertain. The CDR3 totals 13 residues. Germline V CDR1 and CDR2: MNHNY, SVGAGI (reference sequence). With 8 bases removed from V and 11 bases from J, the gap between germline ends came to 20 bases. CDR3 DNA: TGTGCCAGCCGTCCTCCGACGGCATTAAGGCAGTATTTT. As protein: CASRPPTALRQYF.

In its sample, this clonotype was seen a few times. J is TRBJ2-4 and V is TRBV2; no reliable D call. V dropped 5 bases and J dropped 3 bases, with 8 bases sitting between them. This CDR3 contains 13 residues. Germline lookup yields CDR1 SNHLY and CDR2 FYNNEI. The CDR3 reads CASSTWDKNIQYF. CDR3 nucleotides: TGTGCCAGCAGTACCTGGGACAAAAACATTCAGTACTTC. The variable domain in full, with the rest retrieved from reference TRBV2 and TRBJ2-4, is EPEVTQTPSHQVTQMGQEVILRCVPISNHLYFYWYRQILGQKVEFLVSFYNNEISEKSEIFDDQFSVERPDGSNFTLKIRSTKLEDSAMYFCASSTWDKNIQYFGAGTRLSVL.

This rearrangement joins TRBV9 to TRBJ1-2; the D is unclear. CDR1 is SGDLS and CDR2 is YYNGEE in the germline V gene. The V end was cut by 0 bases, the J end by 8 bases, with 11 bases between. This CDR3 comprises 13 residues. This chain's CDR3 is CASSVEQTGGYTF. DNA of the CDR3: TGTGCCAGCAGCGTAGAGCAGACCGGCGGCTACACCTTC.

This clonotype was observed a handful of times. CDR3 protein: CASSPRTAAPHEQYF. In nucleotides, the CDR3 is TGCGCCAGCAGCCCAAGGACAGCCGCTCCCCACGAGCAGTACTTC. The rearrangement links TRBV5-1 to TRBJ2-7; D is possibly TRBD1 (6 bases). V was clipped by 4 bases and J by 5 bases, with 19 bases between them. This CDR3 comprises 15 residues. Germline V gene lookup returns CDR1 SGHRS and CDR2 YFSETQ.

J is TRBJ2-5 and V is TRBV7-6, with D uncertain. In germline, CDR1 is SGHVS, CDR2 FNYEAQ. This CDR3 has 14 amino acids. V gave up 1 base and J gave up 2 bases, with 8 bases separating them. The CDR3: CASSLGIPQETQYF. The CDR3 coding sequence is TGTGCCAGCAGCTTAGGAATCCCACAAGAGACCCAGTACTTC.

The V and J genes are TRBV7-2 and TRBJ2-7; TRBD1 matches 8 bases. The germline CDR1 and CDR2 sequences are SGHTA and FQGNSA. J lost 7 bases, V lost 2 bases, and 7 bases had no gene match. CDR3 length equals 14 residues. The CDR3 sequence is CASSLSRDRGEQYF. CDR3 sequence (DNA): TGTGCCAGCAGCTTATCCAGAGACAGGGGAGAGCAGTACTTC.

This chain uses TRBV9 with TRBJ2-1; TRBD1 matches 11 bases. There are 15 residues in the CDR3. From germline, CDR1 is SGDLS and CDR2 YYNGEE. Unmatched junction bases numbered 13, after V lost 4 bases and J lost 13 bases. The CDR3 spells CASSHAGTGGTEQFF. The CDR3 DNA reads TGTGCCAGCAGCCACGCCGGGACAGGGGGAACTGAACAGTTCTTC.

CDR3 DNA sequence: TGCGCCAGCAGCCAAGTGATGGCAGTAGCGGGGCCAGATACGCAGTATTTT. Protein sequence: CASSQVMAVAGPDTQYF. This chain uses TRBV4-3 with TRBJ2-3; 8 nucleotides match TRBD2. The CDR3 consists of 17 residues. With V trimmed by 1 base and J by 4 bases, 10 bases remained unmatched. From germline, CDR1 is LGHNA and CDR2 YSLEER.

In this sample, this clonotype turned up a few times. This chain uses TRBV7-2 with TRBJ1-6; D is undetermined. With 4 bases removed from V and 4 bases from J, the gap between germline ends came to 11 bases. Germline V lookup: CDR1 SGHTA, CDR2 FQGNSA. The CDR3 is made up of 15 amino acids. CDR3 amino acids: CASSSRTEYNSPLHF. The CDR3 DNA reads TGTGCCAGCAGCTCTAGGACGGAGTATAATTCACCCCTCCACTTT.